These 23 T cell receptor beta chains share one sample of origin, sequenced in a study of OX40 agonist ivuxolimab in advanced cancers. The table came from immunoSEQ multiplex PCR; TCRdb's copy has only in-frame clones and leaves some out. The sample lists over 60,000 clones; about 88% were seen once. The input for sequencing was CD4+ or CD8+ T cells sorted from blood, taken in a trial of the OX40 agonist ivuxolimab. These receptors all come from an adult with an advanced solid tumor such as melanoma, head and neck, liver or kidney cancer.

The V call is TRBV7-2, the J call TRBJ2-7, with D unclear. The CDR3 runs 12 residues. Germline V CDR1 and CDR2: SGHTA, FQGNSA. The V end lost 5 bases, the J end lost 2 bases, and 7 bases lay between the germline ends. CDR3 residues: CASSPHPYEQYF. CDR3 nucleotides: TGTGCCAGCAGCCCCCATCCCTACGAGCAGTACTTC. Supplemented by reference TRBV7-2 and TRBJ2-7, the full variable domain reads GAGVSQSPSNKVTEKGKDVELRCDPISGHTALYWYRQSLGQGLEFLIYFQGNSAPDKSGLPSDRFSAERTGGSVSTLTIQRTQQEDSAVYLCASSPHPYEQYFGPGTRLTVT.

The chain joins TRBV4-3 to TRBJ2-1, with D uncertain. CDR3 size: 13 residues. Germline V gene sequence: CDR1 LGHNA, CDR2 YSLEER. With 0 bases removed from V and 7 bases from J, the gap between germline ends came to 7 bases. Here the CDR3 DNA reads TGCGCCAGCAGCCAAGATTTTCATAATGAGCAGTTCTTC. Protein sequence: CASSQDFHNEQFF.

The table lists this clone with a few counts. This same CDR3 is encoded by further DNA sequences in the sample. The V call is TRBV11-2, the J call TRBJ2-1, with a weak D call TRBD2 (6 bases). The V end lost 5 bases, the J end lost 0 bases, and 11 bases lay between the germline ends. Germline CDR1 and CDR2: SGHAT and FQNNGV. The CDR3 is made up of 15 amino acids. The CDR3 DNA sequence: TGTGCCAGCAGCCCGCGGGACCTCTCCTACAATGAGCAGTTCTTC. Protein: CASSPRDLSYNEQFF.

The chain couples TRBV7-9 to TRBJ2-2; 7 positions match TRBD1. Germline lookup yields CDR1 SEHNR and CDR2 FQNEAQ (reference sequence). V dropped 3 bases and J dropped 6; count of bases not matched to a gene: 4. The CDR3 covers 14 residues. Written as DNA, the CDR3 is TGTGCCAGCAGCTTTTGGCAGGGGGCCGGGGAGCTGTTTTTT. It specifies CASSFWQGAGELFF.

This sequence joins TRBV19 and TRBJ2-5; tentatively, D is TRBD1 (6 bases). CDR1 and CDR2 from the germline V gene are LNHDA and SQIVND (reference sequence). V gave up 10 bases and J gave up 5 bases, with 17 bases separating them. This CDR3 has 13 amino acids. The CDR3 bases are TGTGCCACGACAGGACTGACCGGGGAGACCCAGTACTTC. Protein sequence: CATTGLTGETQYF.

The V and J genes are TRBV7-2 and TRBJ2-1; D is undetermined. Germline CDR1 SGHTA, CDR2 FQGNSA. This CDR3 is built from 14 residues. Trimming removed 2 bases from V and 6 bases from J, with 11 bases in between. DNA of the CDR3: TGTGCCAGCAGCTTAATCGGCGGCTCCAATGAGCAGTTCTTC. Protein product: CASSLIGGSNEQFF.

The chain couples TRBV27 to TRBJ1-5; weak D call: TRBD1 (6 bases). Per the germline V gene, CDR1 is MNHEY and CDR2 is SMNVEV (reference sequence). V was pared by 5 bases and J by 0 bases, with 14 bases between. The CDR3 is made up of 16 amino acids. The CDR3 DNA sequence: TGTGCCAGCAGTCTCGGGACACCTAATAGCAATCAGCCCCAGCATTTT. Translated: CASSLGTPNSNQPQHF.

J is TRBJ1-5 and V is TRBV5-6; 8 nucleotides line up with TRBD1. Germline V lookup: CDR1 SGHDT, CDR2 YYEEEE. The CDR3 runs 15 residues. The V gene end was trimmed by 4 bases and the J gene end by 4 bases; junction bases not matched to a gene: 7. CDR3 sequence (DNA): TGTGCCAGCAGCACGAAAGGGACAGGTAATCAGCCCCAGCATTTT. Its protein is CASSTKGTGNQPQHF. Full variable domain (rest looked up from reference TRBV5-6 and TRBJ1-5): DAGVTQSPTHLIKTRGQQVTLRCSPKSGHDTVSWYQQALGQGPQFIFQYYEEEERQRGNFPDRFSGHQFPNYSSELNVNALLLGDSALYLCASSTKGTGNQPQHFGDGTRLSIL.

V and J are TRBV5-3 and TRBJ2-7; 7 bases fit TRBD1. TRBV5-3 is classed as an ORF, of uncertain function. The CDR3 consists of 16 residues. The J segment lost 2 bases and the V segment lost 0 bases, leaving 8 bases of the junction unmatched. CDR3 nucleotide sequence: TGTGCCAGAAGCTTGGTACGCGGACAGGAGCCCTACGAGCAGTACTTC. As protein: CARSLVRGQEPYEQYF.

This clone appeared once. CDR3 coding DNA: TGTGCCAGCAGCAGAAATAGACAGGGGCTTACTCCCTCTGGAAACACCATATATTTT. Its translation: CASSRNRQGLTPSGNTIYF. The chain recombines TRBV5-6 with TRBJ1-3; TRBD1 matches at 8 bases. Germline CDR1 SGHDT, CDR2 YYEEEE. The CDR3 has 19 amino acids. V gave up 4 bases and J gave up 0 bases; unmatched junction bases: 15.

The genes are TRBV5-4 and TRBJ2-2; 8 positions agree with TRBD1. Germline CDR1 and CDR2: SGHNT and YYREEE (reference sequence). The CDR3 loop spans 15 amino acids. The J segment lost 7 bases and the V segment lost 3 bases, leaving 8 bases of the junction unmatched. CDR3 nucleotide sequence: TGTGCCAGCAGCTCTTCAGGGGGCTCGGGCGGGGAGCTGTTTTTT. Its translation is CASSSSGGSGGELFF.

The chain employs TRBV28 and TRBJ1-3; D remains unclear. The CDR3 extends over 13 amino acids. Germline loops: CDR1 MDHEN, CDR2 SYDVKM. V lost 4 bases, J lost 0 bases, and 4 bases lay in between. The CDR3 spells CASSSGSGNTIYF. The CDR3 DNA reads TGTGCCAGCAGTTCTGGCTCTGGAAACACCATATATTTT. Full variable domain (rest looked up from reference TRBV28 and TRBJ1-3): DVKVTQSSRYLVKRTGEKVFLECVQDMDHENMFWYRQDPGLGLRLIYFSYDVKMKEKGDIPEGYSVSREKKERFSLILESASTNQTSMYLCASSSGSGNTIYFGEGSWLTVV.

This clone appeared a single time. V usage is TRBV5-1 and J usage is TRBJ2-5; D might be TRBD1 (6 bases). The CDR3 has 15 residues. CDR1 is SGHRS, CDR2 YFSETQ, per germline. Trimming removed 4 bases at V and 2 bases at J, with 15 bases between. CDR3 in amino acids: CASSGGQPGQETQYF. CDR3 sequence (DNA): TGCGCCAGCAGCGGGGGACAACCTGGACAAGAGACCCAGTACTTC.

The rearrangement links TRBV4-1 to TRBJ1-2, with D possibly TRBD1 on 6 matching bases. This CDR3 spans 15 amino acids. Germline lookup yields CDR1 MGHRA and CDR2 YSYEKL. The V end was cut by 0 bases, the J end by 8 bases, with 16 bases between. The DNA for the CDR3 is TGCGCCAGCAGCCAAGATCAGGGGACAACCCCCGGCTACACCTTC. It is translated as CASSQDQGTTPGYTF.

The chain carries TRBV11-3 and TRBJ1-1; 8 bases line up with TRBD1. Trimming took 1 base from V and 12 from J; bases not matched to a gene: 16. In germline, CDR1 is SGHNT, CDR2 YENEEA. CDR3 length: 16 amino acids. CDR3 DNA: TGTGCCAGCAGCTTAGGTTTTCAGGGGGCGCTTACTTGGACTTTCTTT. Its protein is CASSLGFQGALTWTFF.

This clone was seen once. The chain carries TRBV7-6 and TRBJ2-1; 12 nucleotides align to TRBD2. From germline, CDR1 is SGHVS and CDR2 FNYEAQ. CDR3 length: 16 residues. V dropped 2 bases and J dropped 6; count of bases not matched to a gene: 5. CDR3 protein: CASSLSLAGGTNEQFF. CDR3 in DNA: TGTGCCAGCAGCTTATCACTAGCGGGAGGAACCAATGAGCAGTTCTTC.

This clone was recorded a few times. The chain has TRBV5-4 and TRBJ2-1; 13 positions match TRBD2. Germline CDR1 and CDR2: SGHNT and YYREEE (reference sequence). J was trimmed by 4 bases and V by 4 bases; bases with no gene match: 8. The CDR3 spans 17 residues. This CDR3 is CASSKGLAGSVYNEQFF. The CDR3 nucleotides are TGTGCCAGCAGCAAGGGACTAGCGGGATCCGTTTACAATGAGCAGTTCTTC.

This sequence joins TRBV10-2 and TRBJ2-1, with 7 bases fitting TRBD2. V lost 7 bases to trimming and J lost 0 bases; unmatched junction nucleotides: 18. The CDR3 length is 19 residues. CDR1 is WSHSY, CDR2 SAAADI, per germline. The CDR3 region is CASKLGTSGEASSYNEQFF. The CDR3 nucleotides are TGCGCCAGCAAACTCGGGACCAGCGGGGAAGCGAGCTCCTACAATGAGCAGTTCTTC.

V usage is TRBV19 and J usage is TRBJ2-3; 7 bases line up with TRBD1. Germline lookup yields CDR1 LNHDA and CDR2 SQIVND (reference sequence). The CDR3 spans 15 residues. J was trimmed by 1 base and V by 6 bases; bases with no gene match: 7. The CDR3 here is CASSRQGLGTDTQYF. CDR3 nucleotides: TGTGCCAGTAGCCGACAGGGTCTGGGCACAGATACGCAGTATTTT.

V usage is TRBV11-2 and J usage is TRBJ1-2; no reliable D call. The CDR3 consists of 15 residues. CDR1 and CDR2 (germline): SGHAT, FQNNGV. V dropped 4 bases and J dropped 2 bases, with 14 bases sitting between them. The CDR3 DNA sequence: TGTGCCAGCAGCTATGGTGCGGGGAGGAACTATGGCTACACCTTC. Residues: CASSYGAGRNYGYTF. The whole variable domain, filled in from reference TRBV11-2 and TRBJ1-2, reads EAGVAQSPRYKIIEKRQSVAFWCNPISGHATLYWYQQILGQGPKLLIQFQNNGVVDDSQLPKDRFSAERLKGVDSTLKIQPAKLEDSAVYLCASSYGAGRNYGYTFGSGTRLTVV.

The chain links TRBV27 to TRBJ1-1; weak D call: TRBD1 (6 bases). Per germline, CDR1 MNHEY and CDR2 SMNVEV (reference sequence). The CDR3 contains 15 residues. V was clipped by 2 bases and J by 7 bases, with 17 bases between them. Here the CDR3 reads CASSLGTTGIGEAFF. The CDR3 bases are TGTGCCAGCAGTTTAGGGACGACAGGCATAGGTGAAGCTTTCTTT.

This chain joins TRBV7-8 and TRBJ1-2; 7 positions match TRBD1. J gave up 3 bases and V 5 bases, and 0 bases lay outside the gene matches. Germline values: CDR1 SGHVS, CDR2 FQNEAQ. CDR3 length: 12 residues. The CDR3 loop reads CASSDRDYGYTF. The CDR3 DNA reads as TGTGCCAGCAGCGACAGGGACTATGGCTACACCTTC.

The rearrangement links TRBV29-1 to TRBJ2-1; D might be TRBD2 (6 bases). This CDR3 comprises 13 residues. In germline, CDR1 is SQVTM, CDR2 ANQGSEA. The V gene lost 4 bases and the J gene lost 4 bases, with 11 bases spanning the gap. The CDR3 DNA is TGCAGCGTTGTGCTAGCGCCATACAATGAGCAGTTCTTC. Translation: CSVVLAPYNEQFF.